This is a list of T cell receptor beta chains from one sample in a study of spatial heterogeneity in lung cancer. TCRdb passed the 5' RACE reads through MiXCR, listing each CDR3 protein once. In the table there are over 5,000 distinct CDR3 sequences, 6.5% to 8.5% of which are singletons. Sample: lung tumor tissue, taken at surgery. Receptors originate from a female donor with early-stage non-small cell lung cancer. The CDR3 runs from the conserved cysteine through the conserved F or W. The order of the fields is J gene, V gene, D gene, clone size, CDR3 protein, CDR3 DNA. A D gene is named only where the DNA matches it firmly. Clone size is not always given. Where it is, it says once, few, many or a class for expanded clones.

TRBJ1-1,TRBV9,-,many,CASSPLGSMNTEAFF,TGTGCCAGCAGCCCGCTAGGGAGTATGAACACTGAAGCTTTCTTT
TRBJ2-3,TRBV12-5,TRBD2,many,CASGELATRSTDTQYF,TGTGCTAGTGGTGAACTAGCGACGAGGAGCACAGATACGCAGTATTTT
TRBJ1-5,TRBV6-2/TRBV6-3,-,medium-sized,CASTEERQPQHF,TGTGCCAGCACCGAGGAGCGGCAGCCCCAGCATTTT
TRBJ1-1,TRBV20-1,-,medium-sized,CSAREPGRNTEAFF,TGCAGTGCTAGAGAGCCGGGGAGGAACACTGAAGCTTTCTTT
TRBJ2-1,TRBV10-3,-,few,CAISSPWSEVYNEQFF,TGTGCCATCAGCTCCCCGTGGAGCGAGGTCTACAATGAGCAGTTCTTC
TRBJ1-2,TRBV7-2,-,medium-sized,CASSQQSGKRDGYTF,TGTGCCAGCAGCCAACAATCAGGGAAAAGGGATGGCTACACCTTC
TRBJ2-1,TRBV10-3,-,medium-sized,CAISESGDWITNEQFF,TGTGCCATCAGTGAGTCGGGAGATTGGATTACAAATGAGCAGTTCTTC
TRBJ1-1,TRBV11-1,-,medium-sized,CASSPSREAFF,TGTGCCAGCAGCCCGTCAAGGGAAGCTTTCTTT
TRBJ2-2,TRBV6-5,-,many,CASRRSGFNTGELFF,TGTGCCAGCCGCCGCAGCGGGTTCAACACCGGGGAGCTGTTTTTT
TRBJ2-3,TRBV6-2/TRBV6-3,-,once,CATSRTPGDTQYF,TGCGCCACCAGCAGGACTCCGGGGGATACGCAGTATTTT
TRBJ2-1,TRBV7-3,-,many,CASSSDGGSEQFF,TGTGCCAGCAGCTCGGACGGGGGTTCGGAGCAGTTCTTC
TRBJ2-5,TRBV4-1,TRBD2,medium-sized,CASSQAQGGIRAQYF,TGCGCCAGCAGCCAAGCCCAGGGAGGGATTAGGGCCCAGTACTTC
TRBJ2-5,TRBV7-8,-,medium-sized,CASSPQETQYF,TGTGCCAGCAGCCCTCAAGAGACCCAGTACTTC
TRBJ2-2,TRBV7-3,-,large,CATQGATGELFF,TGTGCCACTCAGGGTGCCACCGGGGAGCTGTTTTTT
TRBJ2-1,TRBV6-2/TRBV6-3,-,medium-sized,CASNRGAEQFF,TGTGCCAGCAACCGGGGTGCTGAGCAGTTCTTC
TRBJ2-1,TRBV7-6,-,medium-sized,CASSPGTNKDNEQFF,TGTGCCAGCAGCCCCGGGACCAACAAAGACAATGAGCAGTTCTTC
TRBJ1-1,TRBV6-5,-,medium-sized,CASSQPLKNTEAFF,TGTGCCAGCAGTCAGCCCCTAAAGAACACTGAAGCTTTCTTT
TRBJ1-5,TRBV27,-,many,CASSKGPDQPQHF,TGTGCCAGCAGCAAGGGGCCGGATCAGCCCCAGCATTTT
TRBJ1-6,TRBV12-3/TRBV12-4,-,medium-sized,CASTREASPLHF,TGTGCCAGTACCCGCGAGGCTTCACCCCTCCACTTT
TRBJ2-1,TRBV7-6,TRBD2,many,CASSGLAGGPILYNEQFF,TGTGCCAGCAGCGGACTCGCGGGGGGGCCTATCCTATACAATGAGCAGTTCTTC
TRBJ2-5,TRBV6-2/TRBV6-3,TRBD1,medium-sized,CASSYSSRDRGRGLKETQYF,TGTGCCAGCAGTTACTCGTCCCGGGACAGGGGTCGAGGACTAAAAGAGACCCAGTACTTC
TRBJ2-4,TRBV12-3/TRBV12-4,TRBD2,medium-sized,CASRDSSGGKNIQYF,TGTGCCAGCAGAGATAGTAGCGGGGGCAAAAACATTCAGTACTTC
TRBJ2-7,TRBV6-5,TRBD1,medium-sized,CASSRGDRVTYEQYF,TGTGCCAGCTCTCGCGGGGACAGGGTCACCTACGAGCAGTACTTC
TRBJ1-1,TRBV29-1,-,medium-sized,CSVAWAGGTEAFF,TGCAGCGTTGCATGGGCAGGTGGCACTGAAGCTTTCTTT
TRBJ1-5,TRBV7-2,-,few,CASSLPGYNQPQHF,TGTGCCAGCAGCTTACCAGGGTACAATCAGCCCCAGCATTTT
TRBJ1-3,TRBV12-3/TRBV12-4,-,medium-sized,CASSVGVGNTIYF,TGTGCCAGCAGTGTAGGGGTAGGAAACACCATATATTTT
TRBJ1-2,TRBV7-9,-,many,CASSGQRGSGAYGYTF,TGTGCCAGCAGCGGACAACGAGGGTCCGGGGCCTATGGCTACACCTTC
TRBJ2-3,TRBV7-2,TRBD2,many,CASSLGLAGGKSIGQYF,TGTGCCAGCAGCTTAGGACTAGCGGGGGGGAAATCAATTGGGCAGTATTTT
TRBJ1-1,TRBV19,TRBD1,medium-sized,CASSIQEGAYNTEAFF,TGTGCCAGTAGTATTCAGGAGGGGGCTTATAACACTGAAGCTTTCTTT
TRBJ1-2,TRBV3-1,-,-,CASSTPGDYGYTF,TGTGCCAGCAGTACTCCGGGGGACTATGGCTACACCTTC
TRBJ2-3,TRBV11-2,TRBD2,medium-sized,CASSLERGSSTADTQYF,TGTGCCAGCAGCTTGGAGCGGGGGTCATCGACGGCAGATACGCAGTATTTT
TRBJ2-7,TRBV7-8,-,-,CASSFSQYYEQYF,TGTGCCAGCAGCTTCAGCCAGTACTACGAGCAGTACTTC
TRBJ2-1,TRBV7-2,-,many,CASSLHSGTDEQFF,TGTGCCAGCAGCTTACATTCCGGGACCGATGAGCAGTTCTTC
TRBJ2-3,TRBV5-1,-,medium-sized,CASSFSRDTQYF,TGCGCCAGCAGCTTTTCTAGAGATACGCAGTATTTT
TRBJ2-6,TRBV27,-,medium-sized,CASGTPHWTGPVSGANVLTF,TGTGCCAGCGGGACCCCTCACTGGACCGGCCCCGTCTCTGGGGCCAACGTCCTGACTTTC
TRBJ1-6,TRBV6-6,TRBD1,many,CATGGTGVSPLHF,TGTGCTACCGGGGGGACAGGGGTTTCACCCCTCCACTTT
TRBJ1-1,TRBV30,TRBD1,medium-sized,CAWSRGGFAEAFF,TGTGCCTGGAGTCGAGGGGGCTTCGCTGAAGCTTTCTTT
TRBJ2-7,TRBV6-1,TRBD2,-,CASRPLAGGEYEQYF,TGTGCCAGCAGACCCCTGGCGGGGGGTGAGTACGAGCAGTACTTC
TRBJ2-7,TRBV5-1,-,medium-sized,CASSQDLVGEQYF,TGCGCCAGCAGCCAGGACCTGGTCGGCGAGCAGTACTTC
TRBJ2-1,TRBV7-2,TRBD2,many,CASSPTSGGRNEQFF,TGTGCCAGCAGCCCTACTAGCGGGGGGCGCAATGAGCAGTTCTTC
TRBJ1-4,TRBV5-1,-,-,CASSFDRSNEKLFF,TGCGCCAGCAGCTTCGACAGGTCTAATGAAAAACTGTTTTTT
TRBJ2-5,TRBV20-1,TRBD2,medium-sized,CSANPISGRQETQYF,TGCAGTGCTAACCCCATTAGCGGGCGCCAAGAGACCCAGTACTTC
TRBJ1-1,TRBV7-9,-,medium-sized,CASSLDSRTEAFF,TGTGCCAGCAGCTTAGATTCACGGACTGAAGCTTTCTTT
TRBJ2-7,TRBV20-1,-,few,CSARDLGQGWGEQYF,TGCAGTGCTAGAGATCTAGGGCAGGGTTGGGGCGAGCAGTACTTC
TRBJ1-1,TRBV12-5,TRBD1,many,CASGLVRGDRAKRDTEAFF,TGTGCTAGTGGTTTGGTACGAGGGGACAGGGCTAAAAGGGACACTGAAGCTTTCTTT
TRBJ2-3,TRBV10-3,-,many,CAKIASPQYF,TGTGCCAAAATAGCTAGCCCGCAGTATTTT